The 5 T cell receptor beta chains below come from one sample, sequenced in a study of tumor-infiltrating lymphocytes in primary liver carcinoma. Scientists recovered RNA and DNA together from around 20-30 mg of unsorted bulk tissue. cDNA specific to TCR beta was made from 500 to 650 ng of total RNA, with a constant-region primer employed for priming. Employing slightly modified ARM-PCR, three nested multiplex PCR rounds were run, and these gave rise to the TCR beta libraries. Rounds one and two of PCR, each of around 9 cycles, were primed with TRBV1-TRBV30 forward primers and a C-beta reverse primer. A single record per CDR3 protein comes from TCRdb applying MiXCR to the multiplex PCR reads. The table shows approximately 79,000 distinct CDR3 sequences, with nearly 70% occurring only once. The specimen was liver tumor tissue from sampling region 4. Subset defined: tumor region T4, right-lateral pole. The receptors here all came from a man aged 35 to 55 with primary liver carcinoma and hepatitis B virus infection.

Points on this clonotype: A single base separates this from a much larger clone, so it may be a read error. This likely comes from a read error, as the CDR3 has no conserved phenylalanine or tryptophan at its end. This chain connects TRBV7-8 to TRBJ2-1; TRBD1 matches at 10 bases. V lost 5 bases to trimming and J lost 5 bases; unmatched junction nucleotides: 12. In germline, CDR1 is SGHVS, CDR2 FQNEAQ. This CDR3 is 17 amino acids long. The CDR3 loop reads CASSGHPGTGVNNEQFL. The CDR3 DNA sequence: TGTGCCAGCAGCGGACACCCCGGGACAGGGGTCAACAATGAGCAGTTCCTC.

This clonotype was counted a single time. The junction does not match germline at one end; this may be a read error. This chain uses TRBV7-8 with TRBJ2-5, with TRBD2 matching over 8 bases. CDR3 length: 13 residues. Per the germline V gene, CDR1 is SGHVS and CDR2 is FQNEAQ. The CDR3 nucleotides are TGTGCCAGCAGCCCGGGGGGGTTGGAGATCCAGTACTTC. It translates to CASSPGGLEIQYF.

This clonotype has at least ten counts. V usage is TRBV10-2 and J usage is TRBJ2-5; D is uncertain. The germline V and J ends were trimmed by 2 bases and 3 bases, with 16 bases remaining between them. This CDR3 is built from 16 residues. CDR1 and CDR2 from the germline V gene are WSHSY and SAAADI. CDR3 loop: CASSETTPAAKETQYF. CDR3 coding DNA: TGCGCCAGCAGTGAGACGACACCAGCAGCCAAAGAGACCCAGTACTTC.

The genes are TRBV4-1 and TRBJ2-1, with D possibly being TRBD1 or TRBD2 (8 bases each). CDR1 and CDR2 (germline): MGHRA, YSYEKL. This CDR3 comprises 20 residues. Between the trimmed V and J ends, which lost 5 bases and 7 bases, there was a span of 33 bases. As DNA, the CDR3 is TGCGCCAGCAGCTCCTCAGACAGGGGACTAGTGGGGGGGCCGGGAAATGAGCAGTTCTTC. This translates into CASSSSDRGLVGGPGNEQFF.

This clonotype was recorded at least ten times. V gene TRBV7-2 combines with J gene TRBJ2-7, with D possibly matching TRBD2 (6 bases). The CDR3 totals 12 residues. V was clipped by 4 bases and J by 3 bases, with 7 bases between them. The V gene's germline CDR1 is SGHTA and CDR2 FQGNSA. In DNA, the CDR3 is TGTGCCAGCAGCTACGGGGGCTACGAGCAGTACTTC. Translated, it gives CASSYGGYEQYF.